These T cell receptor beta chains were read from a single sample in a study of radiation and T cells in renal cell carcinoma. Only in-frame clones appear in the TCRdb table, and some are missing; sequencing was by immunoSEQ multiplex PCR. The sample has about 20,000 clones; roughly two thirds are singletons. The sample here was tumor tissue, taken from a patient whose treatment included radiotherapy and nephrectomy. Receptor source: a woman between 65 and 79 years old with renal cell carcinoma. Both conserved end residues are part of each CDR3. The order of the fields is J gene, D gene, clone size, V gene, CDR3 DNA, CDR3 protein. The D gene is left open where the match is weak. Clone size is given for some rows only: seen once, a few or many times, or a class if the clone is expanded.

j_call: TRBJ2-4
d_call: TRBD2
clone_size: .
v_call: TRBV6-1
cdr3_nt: TGTGCCATCAGTGAACGTAGCGGGGAAGCCAAAAACATTCAGTACTTC
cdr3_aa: CAISERSGEAKNIQYF

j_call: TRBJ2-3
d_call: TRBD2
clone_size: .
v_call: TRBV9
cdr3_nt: TGTGCCAGCAGCGTAGGAGGGACTAGCGGGGGGGTCACAGATACGCAGTATTTT
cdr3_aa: CASSVGGTSGGVTDTQYF

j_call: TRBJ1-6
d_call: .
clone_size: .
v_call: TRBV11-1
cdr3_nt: TGTGCCAGCAGCTGGGCGGGAGGTTCACCCCTCCACTTT
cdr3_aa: CASSWAGGSPLHF

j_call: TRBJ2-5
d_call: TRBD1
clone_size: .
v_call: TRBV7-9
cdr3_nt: TGTGCCAGCAGCCCACGGACAGGGGCCAGGGAGACCCAGTACTTC
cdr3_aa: CASSPRTGARETQYF

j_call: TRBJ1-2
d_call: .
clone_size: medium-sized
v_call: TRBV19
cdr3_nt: TGTGCCAGTAGTATTGGAGGAGGGACTTCTAACTATGGCTACACCTTC
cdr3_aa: CASSIGGGTSNYGYTF

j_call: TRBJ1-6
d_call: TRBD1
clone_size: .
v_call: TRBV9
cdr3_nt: TGTGCCAGCAGCGTAACGGGACAGGCTGCACCCCTCCACTTT
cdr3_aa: CASSVTGQAAPLHF

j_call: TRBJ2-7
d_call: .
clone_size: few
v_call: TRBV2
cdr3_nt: TGTGCCACCCTTTTAGGCCACGAGCAGTACTTC
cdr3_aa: CATLLGHEQYF

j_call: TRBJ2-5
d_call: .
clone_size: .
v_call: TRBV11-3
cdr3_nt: TGTGCCAGCAGCGCCGGGGAGGGGGCAGGAGAGACCCAGTACTTC
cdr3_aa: CASSAGEGAGETQYF

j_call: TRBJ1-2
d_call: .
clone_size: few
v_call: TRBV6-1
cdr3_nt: TGTGCCAGCAGTGAACGGGTCCTGGGGAACTATGGCTACACCTTC
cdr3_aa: CASSERVLGNYGYTF

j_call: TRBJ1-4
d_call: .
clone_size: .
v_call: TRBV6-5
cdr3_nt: TGTGCCAGCAGTTACCCAGGATCAAAACTGTTTTTT
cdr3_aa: CASSYPGSKLFF

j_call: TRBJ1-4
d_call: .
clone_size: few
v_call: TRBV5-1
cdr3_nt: TGCGCCAGCAGCTTGGGACGGGGGAGGACTAATGAAAAACTGTTTTTT
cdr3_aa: CASSLGRGRTNEKLFF

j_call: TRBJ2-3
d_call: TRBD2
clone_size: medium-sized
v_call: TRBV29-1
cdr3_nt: TGCAGCGTTGAACCCGCTAGCGGTATCACAGATACGCAGTATTTT
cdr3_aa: CSVEPASGITDTQYF

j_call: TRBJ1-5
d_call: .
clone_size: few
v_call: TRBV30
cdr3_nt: TGTGCCTGGACTTCAGGGAGCAATCAGCCCCAGCATTTT
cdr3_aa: CAWTSGSNQPQHF

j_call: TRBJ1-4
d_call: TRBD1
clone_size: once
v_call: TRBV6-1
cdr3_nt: TGTGCCAGCAGTGATCCGACAGGGGGGGATGAAAAACTGTTTTTT
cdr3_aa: CASSDPTGGDEKLFF

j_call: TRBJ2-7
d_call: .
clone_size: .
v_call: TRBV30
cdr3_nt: TGTGCCTGGAGTGTATCGGGCTACGAGCAGTACTTC
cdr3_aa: CAWSVSGYEQYF

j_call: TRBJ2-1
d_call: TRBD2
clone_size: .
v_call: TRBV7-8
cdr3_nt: TGTGCCAGCAGCTCTAGCGGGGGGGCCGTCGGTAAGGCCTACAATGAGCAGTTCTTC
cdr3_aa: CASSSSGGAVGKAYNEQFF

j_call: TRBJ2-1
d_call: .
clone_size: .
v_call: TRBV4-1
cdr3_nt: TGCGCCAGCAGCCAAGTACCAGAAAGCTCCTACAATGAGCAGTTCTTC
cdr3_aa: CASSQVPESSYNEQFF

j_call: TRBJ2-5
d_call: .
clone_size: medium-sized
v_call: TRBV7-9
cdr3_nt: TGTGCCAGCAGCTCGGTCGGGGCTTGGGAGACCCAGTACTTC
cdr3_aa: CASSSVGAWETQYF

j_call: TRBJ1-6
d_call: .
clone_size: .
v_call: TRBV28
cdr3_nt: TGTGCCAGCAGTTTCCGCGCGCGTGTTTCCTATAATTCACCCCTCCACTTT
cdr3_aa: CASSFRARVSYNSPLHF

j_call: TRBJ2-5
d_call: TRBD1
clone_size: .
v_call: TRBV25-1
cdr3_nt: TGTGCCAGCAGTGATTGGACAGGGGTCGGAGAGACCCAGTACTTC
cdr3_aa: CASSDWTGVGETQYF

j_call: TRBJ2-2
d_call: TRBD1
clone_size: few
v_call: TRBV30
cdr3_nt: TGTGCCCTTCAACAGGGGAATACCGGGGAGCTGTTTTTT
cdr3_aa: CALQQGNTGELFF

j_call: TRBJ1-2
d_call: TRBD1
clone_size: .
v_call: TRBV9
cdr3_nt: TGTGCCAGCAGCTTCCGGACAGGAGCCTATGGCTACACCTTC
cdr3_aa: CASSFRTGAYGYTF

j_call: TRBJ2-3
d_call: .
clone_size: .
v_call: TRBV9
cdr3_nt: TGTGCCAGCAGCCGGGCGGCCACAGATACGCAGTATTTT
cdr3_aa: CASSRAATDTQYF

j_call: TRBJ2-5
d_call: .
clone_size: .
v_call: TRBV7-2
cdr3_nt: TGTGCCAGCAGCTCTGACTCCAGGGAGACCCAGTACTTC
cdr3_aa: CASSSDSRETQYF

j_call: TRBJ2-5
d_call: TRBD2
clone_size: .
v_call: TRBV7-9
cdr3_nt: TGTGCCAGCAGCTTAATGATGCCGGGGGGGCATGAGACCCAGTACTTC
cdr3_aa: CASSLMMPGGHETQYF

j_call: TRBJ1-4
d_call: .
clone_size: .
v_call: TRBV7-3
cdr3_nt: TGTGCCAGCAGCTTATTCCGGCCAGGTCCTAATGAAAAACTGTTTTTT
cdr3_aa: CASSLFRPGPNEKLFF

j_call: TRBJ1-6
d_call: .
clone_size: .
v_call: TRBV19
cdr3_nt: TGTGCCAGTAGTATAGGGGTCGGTAATTCACCCCTCCACTTT
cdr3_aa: CASSIGVGNSPLHF

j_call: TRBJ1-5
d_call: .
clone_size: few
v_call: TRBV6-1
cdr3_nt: TGTGCCAGCAGCGACAGTCTTATCAATCAGCCCCAGCATTTT
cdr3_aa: CASSDSLINQPQHF

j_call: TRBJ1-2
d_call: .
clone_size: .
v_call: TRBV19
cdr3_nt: TGTGCCAGTAGTACCGGGACGGACAGCTATGGCTACACCTTC
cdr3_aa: CASSTGTDSYGYTF

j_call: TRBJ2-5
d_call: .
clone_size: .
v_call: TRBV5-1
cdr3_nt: TGCGCCAGCAGCTCCGGGCTACAAGAGACCCAGTACTTC
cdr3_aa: CASSSGLQETQYF

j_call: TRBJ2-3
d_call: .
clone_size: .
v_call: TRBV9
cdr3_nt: TGTGCCAGCAGCGATGGTACGGGCACAGATACGCAGTATTTT
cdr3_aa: CASSDGTGTDTQYF

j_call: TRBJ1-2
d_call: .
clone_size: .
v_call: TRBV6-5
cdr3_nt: TGTGCCAGCAGCCAAGGGCAGGGCGCTAACTATGGCTACACCTTC
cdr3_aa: CASSQGQGANYGYTF

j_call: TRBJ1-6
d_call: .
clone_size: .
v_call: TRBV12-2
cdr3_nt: TGTGCAAGTCGCTCTCTGAACAAGGGGTCACCCCTCCACTTT
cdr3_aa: CASRSLNKGSPLHF

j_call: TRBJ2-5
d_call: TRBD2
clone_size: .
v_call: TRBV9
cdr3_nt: TGTGCCAGCGCCCGCGGGGGGCCCAAGGAGACCCAGTACTTC
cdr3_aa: CASARGGPKETQYF

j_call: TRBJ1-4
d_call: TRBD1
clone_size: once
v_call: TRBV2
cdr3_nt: TGTGCCAGCAGTGGGGGACAGGCCCCTTATAATGAAAAACTGTTTTTT
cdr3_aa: CASSGGQAPYNEKLFF

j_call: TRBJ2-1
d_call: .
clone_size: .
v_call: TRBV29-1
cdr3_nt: TGCAGTATTGTTAGGGTTAACAATGAGCAGTTCTTC
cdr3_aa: CSIVRVNNEQFF

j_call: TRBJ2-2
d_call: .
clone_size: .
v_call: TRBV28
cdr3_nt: TGTGCCAGCAGTTTATCTACAGGCCTGAACACCGGGGAGCTGTTTTTT
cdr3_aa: CASSLSTGLNTGELFF

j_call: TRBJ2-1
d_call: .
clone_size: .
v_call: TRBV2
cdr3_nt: TGTGCCAGCAGTGAACAGGGGCCAACGAATGAGCAGTTCTTC
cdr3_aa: CASSEQGPTNEQFF

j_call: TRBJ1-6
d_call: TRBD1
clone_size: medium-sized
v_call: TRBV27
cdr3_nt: TGTGCCAGCAGATCGACAGGGGGCAGGAATTCACCCCTCCACTTT
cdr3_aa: CASRSTGGRNSPLHF

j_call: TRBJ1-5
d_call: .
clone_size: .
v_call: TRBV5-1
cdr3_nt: TGCGCCAGCAGCCGAATACCTGGTCCGGGAGAGCCCCAGCATTTT
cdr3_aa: CASSRIPGPGEPQHF

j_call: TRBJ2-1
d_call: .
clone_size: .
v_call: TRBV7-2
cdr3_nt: TGTGCCAGCAGCCTGGACAGCGGGGAATACAATGAGCAGTTCTTC
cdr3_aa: CASSLDSGEYNEQFF

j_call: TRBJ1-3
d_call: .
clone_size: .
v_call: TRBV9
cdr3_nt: TGTGCCAGCAGCGCCGAGGACTCAAAATGGGGAAACACCATATATTTT
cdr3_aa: CASSAEDSKWGNTIYF

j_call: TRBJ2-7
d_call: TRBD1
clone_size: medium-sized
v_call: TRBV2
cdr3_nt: TGTGCCAGCAGTGAGTGGACAGGGTCTCCCTACGAGCAGTACTTC
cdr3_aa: CASSEWTGSPYEQYF

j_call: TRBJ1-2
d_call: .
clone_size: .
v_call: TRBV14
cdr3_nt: TGTGCCAGCAGAGGGGGAAACAGTCCTTATGGCTACACCTTC
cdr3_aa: CASRGGNSPYGYTF

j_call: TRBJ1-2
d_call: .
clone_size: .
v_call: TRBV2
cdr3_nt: TGTGCCAGCAGTTCCGGGAACGGCTACACCTTC
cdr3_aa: CASSSGNGYTF

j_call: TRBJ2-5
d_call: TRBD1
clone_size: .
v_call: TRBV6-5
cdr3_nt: TGTGCCAGCAGTGCTTGGACAGGGGGTTTAGAGACCCAGTACTTC
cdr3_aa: CASSAWTGGLETQYF

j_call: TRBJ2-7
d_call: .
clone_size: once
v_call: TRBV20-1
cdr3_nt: TGCAGTGCTTCCGACTACGAGCAGTACTTC
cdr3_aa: CSASDYEQYF

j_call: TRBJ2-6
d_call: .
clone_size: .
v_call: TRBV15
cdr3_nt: TGTGCCACCAGCACCAGACGCGGGGTCACCTCTGGGGCCAACGTCCTGACTTTC
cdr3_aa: CATSTRRGVTSGANVLTF